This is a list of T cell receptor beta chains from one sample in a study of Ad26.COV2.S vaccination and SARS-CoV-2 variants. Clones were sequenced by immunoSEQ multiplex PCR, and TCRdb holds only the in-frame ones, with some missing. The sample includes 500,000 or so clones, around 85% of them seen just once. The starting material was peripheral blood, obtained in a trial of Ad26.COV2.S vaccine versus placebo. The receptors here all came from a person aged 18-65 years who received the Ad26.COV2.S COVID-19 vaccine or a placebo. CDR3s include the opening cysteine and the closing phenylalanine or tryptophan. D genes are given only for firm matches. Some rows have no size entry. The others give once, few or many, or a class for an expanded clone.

TGTGCCAGCACTCCCTCTTGGCGGGAGATCCTCTACGAGCAGTACTTC CASTPSWREILYEQYF TRBD2 TRBJ2-7 once TRBV27
TGTGCCAGCAGCGTCTCGACAGCGAACACTGAAGCTTTCTTT CASSVSTANTEAFF NA TRBJ1-1 NA TRBV7-2
TGTGCCAGCAGCAGCGACAGACTAGCCCGCTACGAGCAGTACTTC CASSSDRLARYEQYF TRBD2 TRBJ2-7 NA TRBV7-9
TGTGCAAGTCGCTTGCAGGAGACCCAGTACTTC CASRLQETQYF NA TRBJ2-5 NA TRBV12-2
TGTGCCAGCAGCCCCATGGAGGGGACTAATGAAAAACTGTTTTTT CASSPMEGTNEKLFF NA TRBJ1-4 NA TRBV3-1/TRBV3-2
TGTGCCAGCAGCGTAGACGGGGGTACTCAGCCCCAGCATTTT CASSVDGGTQPQHF NA TRBJ1-5 NA TRBV9
TGTGCCAGCAGCTCGCAAGGGACTAGCGGGAGGGGGTTGACAGATACGCAGTATTTT CASSSQGTSGRGLTDTQYF TRBD2 TRBJ2-3 NA TRBV7-2
TGTGCCAGCAGCTTATTTCCTGACGCCGGGGAGCTGTTTTTT CASSLFPDAGELFF NA TRBJ2-2 NA TRBV5-5
TGTGCCAGCAGCGTTGGGACCCGAGATGGCTACACCTTC CASSVGTRDGYTF NA TRBJ1-2 NA TRBV9
TGCGCCAGCAGCTTGGGCCCGACAGGGTACGAGCAGTACTTC CASSLGPTGYEQYF TRBD1 TRBJ2-7 NA TRBV5-1
TGTGCCAGCAGCCAAGATCCGATGACTGAAGCTTTCTTT CASSQDPMTEAFF NA TRBJ1-1 NA TRBV3-1/TRBV3-2
TGTGCCAGCAGCGCAGTGGGTAGCGGGAGAGTCAATGAGCAGTTCTTC CASSAVGSGRVNEQFF NA TRBJ2-1 NA TRBV21-1
TGTGCCAGTAGTATAGATCTAGTAGGGACAGCTAGCTCTGGGGCCAACGTCCTGACTTTC CASSIDLVGTASSGANVLTF TRBD1 TRBJ2-6 NA TRBV19
TGTGCCAGTAGTCCCGGGCACCCGAACACCGGGGAGCTGTTTTTT CASSPGHPNTGELFF NA TRBJ2-2 few TRBV19
TGTGCCAGCAGTCGACCCAGCGGAGGGGGGGAGACCCAGTACTTC CASSRPSGGGETQYF NA TRBJ2-5 NA TRBV6-5
TGTGCCAGTAGTATAGTGTCAGGGGAAGAGACCCAGTACTTC CASSIVSGEETQYF NA TRBJ2-5 NA TRBV19
TGTGCCAGCAGCCCCACCCAGGGGGGCAATGAAGCTTTCTTT CASSPTQGGNEAFF TRBD1 TRBJ1-1 NA TRBV3-1/TRBV3-2
TGTGCCAGCAGCTTAAACCCCGACAATGAGCAGTTCTTC CASSLNPDNEQFF NA TRBJ2-1 NA TRBV7-3
TGTGCCAGCAGCTTTATTAGAGGAGAAAAACTGTTTTTT CASSFIRGEKLFF NA TRBJ1-4 NA TRBV7-9
TGTGCCAGCAGCTCGTCCCGGGACAGCCGCCTTATCCAGCCCCAGCATTTT CASSSSRDSRLIQPQHF TRBD1 TRBJ1-5 NA TRBV7-9
TGTGCCAGCAGCTTTCCGGGACTAGCGGGACGCCCCTACGAGCAGTACTTC CASSFPGLAGRPYEQYF TRBD2 TRBJ2-7 NA TRBV5-4
TGTGCCAGCAGTTTCACAGGGGGCTCAAATCAGCCCCAGCATTTT CASSFTGGSNQPQHF TRBD1 TRBJ1-5 NA TRBV28
TGCGCCAGCAGCTTGGATGGGGTTGTGGGGGCGGCAAGCGAGCAGTACTTC CASSLDGVVGAASEQYF NA TRBJ2-7 NA TRBV5-1
TGTGCCAGCAGTTTCTTAAGGGGACTAGCGGGCGACAATGAGCAGTTCTTC CASSFLRGLAGDNEQFF TRBD2 TRBJ2-1 NA TRBV27
TGTGCCAGCAGCCGAAACAGGGTCTACGAGCAGTACTTC CASSRNRVYEQYF NA TRBJ2-7 NA TRBV7-2
TGTGCCAGCAGCTTCGGACAGGGGCAGCCACAAGAGACCCAGTACTTC CASSFGQGQPQETQYF TRBD1 TRBJ2-5 NA TRBV9
TGCAGCGTTAGTATGGGACGCACCTCCTACGAGCAGTACTTC CSVSMGRTSYEQYF NA TRBJ2-7 few TRBV29-1
TGCGCCAGCGGGGGGGCGACGTCCTACAATGAGCAGTTCTTC CASGGATSYNEQFF NA TRBJ2-1 once TRBV4-1
TGTGCCAGCAGCCAACTAGCGGCTAACTACGAGCAGTACTTC CASSQLAANYEQYF TRBD2 TRBJ2-7 NA TRBV6-2/TRBV6-3
TGTGCCAGCAGTTTATGGGGGACAGGGTCGGTCGTAGAGGGCTACACCTTC CASSLWGTGSVVEGYTF TRBD1 TRBJ1-2 NA TRBV28
TGCGCCAGCAGGCCGGGAGCCGCAGATACGCAGTATTTT CASRPGAADTQYF NA TRBJ2-3 NA TRBV5-1
TGTGCCAGCAGCTTAACACGCCCTGGGGCCAACGTCCTGACTTTC CASSLTRPGANVLTF NA TRBJ2-6 NA TRBV13
TGCAGCGCCGGACAGGTCGGGAGCGAAGCTTTCTTT CSAGQVGSEAFF TRBD1 TRBJ1-1 NA TRBV29-1
TGTGCCAGCTCATTGGCGGCGGGGGAGACCCAGTACTTC CASSLAAGETQYF NA TRBJ2-5 NA TRBV7-3
TGCAGCGCAAGGAGCGGGGCCTCGAAGTACGAGCAGTACTTC CSARSGASKYEQYF TRBD2 TRBJ2-7 NA TRBV29-1
TGCGGACGACAGGAGGGAAACACCATATATTTT CGRQEGNTIYF NA TRBJ1-3 NA TRBV20-1
TGCGCCAGCAGCGGGGGGACTAGCGGCCGCACAGATACGCAGTATTTT CASSGGTSGRTDTQYF TRBD2 TRBJ2-3 NA TRBV5-1
TGTGCCAGCAGTTTAGCGGGGTCCTACAATGAGCAGTTCTTC CASSLAGSYNEQFF NA TRBJ2-1 NA TRBV27
TGTGCCAGCAGCTGGGGTCTAGCGGGAGGAAATGAGCAGTTCTTC CASSWGLAGGNEQFF TRBD2 TRBJ2-1 NA TRBV7-2
TGTGCCAGCAGCGTAGTCGCCGGGGGCCCTGGAAACACCATATATTTT CASSVVAGGPGNTIYF NA TRBJ1-3 NA TRBV9
TGTGCCAGCAGCTTGTTCGGCGGAGAGGGCTACACCTTC CASSLFGGEGYTF NA TRBJ1-2 NA TRBV5-4
TGTGCCAGTAGTATAGATGCGGACACTGAAGCTTTCTTT CASSIDADTEAFF NA TRBJ1-1 NA TRBV19
TGCAGTGCGAGTAGTGTTTGGGGCACAGATACGCAGTATTTT CSASSVWGTDTQYF NA TRBJ2-3 NA TRBV20-1
TGTGCCAGCTCACCCCCCGGGGTAGCGGGGGCACTCTACGAGCAGTACTTC CASSPPGVAGALYEQYF TRBD2 TRBJ2-7 NA TRBV18
TGTGCCAGCTCTATTGGGGGGAGTGGTGAGACCCAGTACTTC CASSIGGSGETQYF NA TRBJ2-5 NA TRBV11-2
TGCGCCAGCAGCCCACCGAGACAGGATACCACCCGACCTAACTATGGCTACACCTTC CASSPPRQDTTRPNYGYTF NA TRBJ1-2 NA TRBV23-1
TGTGCCAGCAGCCCTCCCGGGACAGGCCTCTCTGGGGCCAACGTCCTGACTTTC CASSPPGTGLSGANVLTF TRBD1 TRBJ2-6 NA TRBV7-2
TGTGCCAGCAAACTAGCGGGGTACACAGATACGCAGTATTTT CASKLAGYTDTQYF TRBD2 TRBJ2-3 NA TRBV2
TGTGCCAGCAGCCGAGCCGGGATCCTCACAGATACGCAGTATTTT CASSRAGILTDTQYF NA TRBJ2-3 NA TRBV11-3
TGTGCCAGCAGCTTGTCGGGGCCCAGCTCCTACGAGCAGTACTTC CASSLSGPSSYEQYF NA TRBJ2-7 NA TRBV7-3